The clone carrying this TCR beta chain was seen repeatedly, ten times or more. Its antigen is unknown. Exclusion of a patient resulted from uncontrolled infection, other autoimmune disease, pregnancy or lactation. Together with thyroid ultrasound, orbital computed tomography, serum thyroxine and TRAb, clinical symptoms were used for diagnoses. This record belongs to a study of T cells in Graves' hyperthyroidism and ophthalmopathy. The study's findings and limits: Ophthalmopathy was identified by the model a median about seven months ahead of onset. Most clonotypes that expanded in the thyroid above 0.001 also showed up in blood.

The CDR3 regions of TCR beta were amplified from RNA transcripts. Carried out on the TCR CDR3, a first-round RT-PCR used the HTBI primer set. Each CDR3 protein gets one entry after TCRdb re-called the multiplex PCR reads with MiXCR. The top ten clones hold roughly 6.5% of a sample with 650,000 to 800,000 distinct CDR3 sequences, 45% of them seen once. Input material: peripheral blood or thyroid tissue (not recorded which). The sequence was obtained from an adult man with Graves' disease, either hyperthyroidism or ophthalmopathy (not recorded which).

The CDR3 nucleotides read TGTGCCATCAGTGAGGTCACAGACTATGGCTACACCTTC. Protein sequence: CAISEVTDYGYTF. V gene TRBV10-3 combines with J gene TRBJ1-2; no firm D call. CDR1 is ENHRY and CDR2 is SYGVKD in the germline V gene. The V gene lost 2 bases and the J gene lost 3 bases, with 7 bases spanning the gap. The CDR3 sequence is 13 residues long.